This TCR beta chain was found in a study of blood T cell repertoires in COVID-19. Across the whole study: The cDNA or gDNA used as material had been derived from T cells, B-cell-depleted T cells, or PBMCs.

Generated by immunoSEQ multiplex PCR, the TCRdb table keeps only in-frame clones and is missing some. The sample lists about 200,000 clones, around nine tenths occurring once. Deletions cut 0 bases from V and 5 bases from J, with 14 bases between. The germline gives CDR1 WSHSY, CDR2 SAAADI. The CDR3 covers 16 residues. The sequence derives from a man between 50 and 59 years old with acute or convalescent COVID-19. What was sequenced was peripheral blood. This chain uses TRBV10-2 with TRBJ1-5, with D possibly matching TRBD1 (6 bases). The CDR3 here is CASSESRQGRHQPQHF. The CDR3 DNA reads as TGCGCCAGCAGTGAGTCGAGGCAGGGGAGACATCAGCCCCAGCATTTT.